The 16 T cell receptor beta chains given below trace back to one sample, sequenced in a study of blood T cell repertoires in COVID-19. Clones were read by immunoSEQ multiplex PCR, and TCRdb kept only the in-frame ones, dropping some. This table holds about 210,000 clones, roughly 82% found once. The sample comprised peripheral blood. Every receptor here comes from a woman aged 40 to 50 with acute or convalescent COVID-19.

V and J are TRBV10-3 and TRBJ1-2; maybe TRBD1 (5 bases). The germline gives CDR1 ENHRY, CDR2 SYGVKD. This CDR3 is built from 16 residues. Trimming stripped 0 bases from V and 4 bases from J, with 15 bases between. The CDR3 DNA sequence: TGTGCCATCAGTGAGTCGTTACAGGCCCGTGGCTATGGCTACACCTTC. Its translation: CAISESLQARGYGYTF.

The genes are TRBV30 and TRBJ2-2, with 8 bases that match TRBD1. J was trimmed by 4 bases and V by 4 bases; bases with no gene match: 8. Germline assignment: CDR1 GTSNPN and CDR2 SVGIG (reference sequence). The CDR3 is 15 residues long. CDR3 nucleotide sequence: TGTGCCTGGAAGACCGCGGGACAGGCCACCGGGGAGCTGTTTTTT. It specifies CAWKTAGQATGELFF.

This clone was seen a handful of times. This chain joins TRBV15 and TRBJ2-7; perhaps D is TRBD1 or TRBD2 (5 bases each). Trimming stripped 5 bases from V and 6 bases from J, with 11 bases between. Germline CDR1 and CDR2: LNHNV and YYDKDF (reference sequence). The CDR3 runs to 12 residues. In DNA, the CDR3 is TGTGCCACCAGCCGAGGGGCGGGCGAGCAGTACTTC. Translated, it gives CATSRGAGEQYF.

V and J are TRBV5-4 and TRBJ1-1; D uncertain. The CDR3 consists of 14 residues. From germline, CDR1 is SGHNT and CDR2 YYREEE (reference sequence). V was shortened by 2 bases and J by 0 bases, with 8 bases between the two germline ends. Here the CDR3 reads CASSFRGLNTEAFF. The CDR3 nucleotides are TGTGCCAGCAGCTTTCGGGGATTGAACACTGAAGCTTTCTTT.

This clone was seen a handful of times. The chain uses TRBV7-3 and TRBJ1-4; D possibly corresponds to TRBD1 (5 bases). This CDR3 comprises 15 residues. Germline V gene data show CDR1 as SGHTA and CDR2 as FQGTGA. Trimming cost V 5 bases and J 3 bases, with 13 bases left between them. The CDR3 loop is CASSLGRAANEKLFF. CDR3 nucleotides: TGTGCCAGCAGCCTCGGCAGGGCCGCTAATGAAAAACTGTTTTTT.

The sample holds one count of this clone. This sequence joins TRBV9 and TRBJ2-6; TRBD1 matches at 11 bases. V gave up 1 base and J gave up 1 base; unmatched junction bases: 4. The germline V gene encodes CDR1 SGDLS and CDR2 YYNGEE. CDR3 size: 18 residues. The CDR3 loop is CASSVTGQGASGANVLTF. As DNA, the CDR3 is TGTGCCAGCAGCGTAACAGGACAGGGGGCTTCTGGGGCCAACGTCCTGACTTTC.

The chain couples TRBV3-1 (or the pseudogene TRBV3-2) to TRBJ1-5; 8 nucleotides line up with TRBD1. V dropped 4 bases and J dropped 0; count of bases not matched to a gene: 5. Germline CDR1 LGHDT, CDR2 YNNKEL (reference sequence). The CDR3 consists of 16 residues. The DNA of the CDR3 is TGTGCCAGCAGCCCGACAGGGGACCATAGCAATCAGCCCCAGCATTTT. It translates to CASSPTGDHSNQPQHF.

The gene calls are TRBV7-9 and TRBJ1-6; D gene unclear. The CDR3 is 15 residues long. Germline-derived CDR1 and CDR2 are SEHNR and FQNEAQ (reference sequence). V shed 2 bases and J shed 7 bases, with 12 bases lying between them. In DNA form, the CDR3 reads TGTGCCAGCAGCTTACATCAACGGTCAAATTCACCCCTCCACTTT. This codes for CASSLHQRSNSPLHF.

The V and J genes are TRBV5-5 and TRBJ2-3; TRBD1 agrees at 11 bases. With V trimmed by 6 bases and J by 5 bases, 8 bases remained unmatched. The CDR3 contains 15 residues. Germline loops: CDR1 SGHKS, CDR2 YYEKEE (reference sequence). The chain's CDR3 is CASKWTGGGIDTQYF. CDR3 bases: TGTGCCAGCAAATGGACAGGGGGCGGAATAGATACGCAGTATTTT.

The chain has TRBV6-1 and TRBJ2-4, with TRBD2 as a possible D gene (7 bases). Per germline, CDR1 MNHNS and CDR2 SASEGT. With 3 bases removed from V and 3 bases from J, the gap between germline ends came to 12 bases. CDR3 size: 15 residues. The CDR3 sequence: CASSEGGPVKNIQYF. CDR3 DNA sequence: TGTGCCAGCAGTGAGGGGGGGCCGGTCAAAAACATTCAGTACTTC.

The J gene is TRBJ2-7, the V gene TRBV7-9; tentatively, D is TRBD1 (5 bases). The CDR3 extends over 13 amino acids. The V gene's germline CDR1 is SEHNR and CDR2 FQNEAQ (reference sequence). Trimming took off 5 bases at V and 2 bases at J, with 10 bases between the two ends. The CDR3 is CASSPDRTYEQYF. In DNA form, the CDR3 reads TGTGCCAGCAGCCCAGACAGAACCTACGAGCAGTACTTC.

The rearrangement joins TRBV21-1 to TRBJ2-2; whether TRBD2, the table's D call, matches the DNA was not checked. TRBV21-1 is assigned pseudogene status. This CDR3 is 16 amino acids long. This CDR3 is CASSPLTGGPTGELFF. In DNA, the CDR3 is TGTGCCAGCAGCCCGCTAACGGGGGGGCCTACCGGGGAGCTGTTTTTT.

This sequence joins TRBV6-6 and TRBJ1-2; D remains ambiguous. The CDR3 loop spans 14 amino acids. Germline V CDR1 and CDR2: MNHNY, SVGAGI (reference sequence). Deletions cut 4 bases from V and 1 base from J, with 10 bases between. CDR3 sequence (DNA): TGTGCCAGCAGTTCCTACGGGATTAACTATGGCTACACCTTC. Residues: CASSSYGINYGYTF.

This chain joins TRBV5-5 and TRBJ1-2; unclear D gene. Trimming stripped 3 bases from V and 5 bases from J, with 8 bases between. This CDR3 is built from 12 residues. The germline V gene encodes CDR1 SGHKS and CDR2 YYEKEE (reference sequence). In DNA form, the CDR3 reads TGTGCCAGCAGCTCAACACGATATGGCTACACCTTC. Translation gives CASSSTRYGYTF.

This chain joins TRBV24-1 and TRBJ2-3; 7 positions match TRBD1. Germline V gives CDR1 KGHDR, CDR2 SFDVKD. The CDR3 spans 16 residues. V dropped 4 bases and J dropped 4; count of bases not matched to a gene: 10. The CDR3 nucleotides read TGTGCCACCAGTGAACCAGGACAGGAGTTTTCAGATACGCAGTATTTT. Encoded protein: CATSEPGQEFSDTQYF.

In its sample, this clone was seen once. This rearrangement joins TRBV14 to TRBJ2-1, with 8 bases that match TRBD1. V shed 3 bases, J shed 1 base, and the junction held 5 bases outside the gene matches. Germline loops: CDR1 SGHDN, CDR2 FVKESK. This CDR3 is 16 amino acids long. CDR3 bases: TGTGCCAGCAGCCATCGACAGGGGAGATCCTACAATGAGCAGTTCTTC. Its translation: CASSHRQGRSYNEQFF.